These 2 T cell receptor beta chains were all obtained from the same sample, sequenced in a study of T cells in tumors after PD-1 blockade. The table came from immunoSEQ multiplex PCR; TCRdb's copy has only in-frame clones and leaves some out. This sample carries approximately 10,000 clones, roughly three fifths of them seen once, and the ten largest clones take around 13%. Here the sequenced sample was tumor tissue, taken after anti-PD-1 treatment. These receptors originate from a human donor with basal cell carcinoma.

This chain connects TRBV10-3 to TRBJ2-2; 9 bases line up with TRBD2. V was pared by 11 bases and J by 4 bases, with 11 bases of the junction left unmatched. Germline V CDR1 and CDR2: ENHRY, SYGVKD. The CDR3 sequence is 15 residues long. The CDR3 protein is CAAGSSGGRTGELFF. Written as DNA, the CDR3 is TGTGCCGCCGGTTCGAGCGGGGGGCGCACCGGGGAGCTGTTTTTT.

The chain combines TRBV3-1 (or the pseudogene TRBV3-2) with TRBJ2-7; no clear D. Germline-derived CDR1 and CDR2 are LGHDT and YNNKEL (reference sequence). This CDR3 is 13 amino acids long. V lost 6 bases and J 2 bases, leaving 11 bases between the germline ends. CDR3 DNA: TGTGCCAGCAGTCGGAACCAAGCCTACGAGCAGTACTTC. Protein: CASSRNQAYEQYF.